This TCR beta chain derives from a study of cytomegalovirus exposure and HLA in healthy donors. Comments on this clone: Its antigen is unidentified.

The study, taken as a whole, reports: Immune exposure information comprised only CMV serostatus. A later analysis found TCR association rates differed by HLA locus, highest for DRB1 and lowest for HLA-C.

60 Vbeta and 13 Jbeta primers were used in PCR. As originally analysed: Roughly 83 million unique TCR beta chains, roughly 11 million of them shared, were counted by a later analysis. Profiling relied on immunoSEQ multiplex PCR, and the TCRdb table lists in-frame clones only, not all of them. V and J calls and clone size come straight from that table; D and trimming were deduced from the DNA. The sample contains roughly 200,000 clones, 80% to 85% of which appear only once. This CDR3 comprises 16 residues. CDR1 is LNHDA, CDR2 SQIVND, per germline (reference sequence). Trimming removed 5 bases from V and 0 bases from J, with 15 bases in between.

The chain has TRBV19 and TRBJ2-3; weak D call: TRBD1 (6 bases). This receptor was identified in a young woman in good health and CMV-seronegative. Sequenced: PBMCs. In nucleotides, the CDR3 is TGTGCCAGTAGTCGCTATGGGGGCGCTAGCACAGATACGCAGTATTTT. This codes for CASSRYGGASTDTQYF.